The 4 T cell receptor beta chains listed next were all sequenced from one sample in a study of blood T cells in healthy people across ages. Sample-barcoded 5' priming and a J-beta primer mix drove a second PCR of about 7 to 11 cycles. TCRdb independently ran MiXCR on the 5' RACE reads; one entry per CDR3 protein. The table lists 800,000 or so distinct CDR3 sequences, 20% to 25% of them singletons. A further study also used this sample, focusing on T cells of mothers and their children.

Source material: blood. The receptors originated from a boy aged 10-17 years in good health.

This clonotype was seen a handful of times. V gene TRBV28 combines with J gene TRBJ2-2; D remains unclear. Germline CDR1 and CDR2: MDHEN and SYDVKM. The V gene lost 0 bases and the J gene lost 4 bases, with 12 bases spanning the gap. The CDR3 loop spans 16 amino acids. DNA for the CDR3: TGTGCCAGCAGTTTATGGACGGCGGTTCGCACCGGGGAGCTGTTTTTT. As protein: CASSLWTAVRTGELFF.

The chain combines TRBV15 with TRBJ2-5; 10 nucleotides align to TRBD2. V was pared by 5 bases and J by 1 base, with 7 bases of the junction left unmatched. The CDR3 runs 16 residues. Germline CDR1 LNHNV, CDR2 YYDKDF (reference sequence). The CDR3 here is CATSPRVAGGQETQYF. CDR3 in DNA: TGTGCCACCAGCCCCCGGGTAGCGGGGGGCCAAGAGACCCAGTACTTC.

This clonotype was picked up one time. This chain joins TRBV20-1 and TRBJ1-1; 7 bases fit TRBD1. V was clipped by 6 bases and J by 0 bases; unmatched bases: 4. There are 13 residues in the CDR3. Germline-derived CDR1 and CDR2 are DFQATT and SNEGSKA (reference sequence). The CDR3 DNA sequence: TGCAGTGCCGTACAGGGGCTGAACACTGAAGCTTTCTTT. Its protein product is CSAVQGLNTEAFF.

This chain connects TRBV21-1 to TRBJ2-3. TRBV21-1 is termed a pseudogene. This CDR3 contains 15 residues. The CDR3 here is CASSARLKFTDTQYF. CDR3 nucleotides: TGTGCCAGCAGCGCCCGACTGAAATTCACAGATACGCAGTATTTT.